These 7 T cell receptor beta chains share one sample of origin, sequenced in a study of T cells in Graves' hyperthyroidism and ophthalmopathy. The investigators amplified TCR beta CDR3 regions from RNA transcripts. The HTBI primer set served for first-round RT-PCR of the TCR CDR3. TCRdb reprocessed the multiplex PCR reads with MiXCR, giving one entry per CDR3 protein. The data hold around 530,000 distinct CDR3 sequences, with 15% to 20% observed a single time. The sample taken for sequencing was blood. The receptor set was obtained from a woman younger than 30 with Graves' ophthalmopathy.

The chain uses TRBV6-1 and TRBJ1-2, with 8 bases lining up with TRBD1. The CDR3 is 14 amino acids. CDR1 and CDR2 from the germline V gene are MNHNS and SASEGT. J lost 4 bases, V lost 5 bases, and 6 bases had no gene match. The CDR3 sequence: CASSPTGQGYGYTF. The DNA for the CDR3 is TGTGCCAGCAGTCCCACTGGACAGGGCTATGGCTACACCTTC.

The rearrangement uses TRBV2 and TRBJ1-1, with D possibly matching TRBD1 (6 bases). The CDR3 totals 14 residues. Germline loops: CDR1 SNHLY, CDR2 FYNNEI. V gave up 7 bases and J gave up 7 bases, with 19 bases separating them. This CDR3 reads CASNLKVRGFEAFF. The CDR3 DNA reads as TGTGCCAGCAACCTAAAGGTGAGGGGGTTTGAAGCTTTCTTT. Based on the CDR3 plus reference TRBV2 and TRBJ1-1, the full variable domain is EPEVTQTPSHQVTQMGQEVILRCVPISNHLYFYWYRQILGQKVEFLVSFYNNEISEKSEIFDDQFSVERPDGSNFTLKIRSTKLEDSAMYFCASNLKVRGFEAFFGQGTRLTVV.

The sample holds a few counts of this clonotype. V gene TRBV4-1 combines with J gene TRBJ1-4; tentative D call: TRBD1 (5 bases). V was shortened by 3 bases and J by 8 bases, with 16 bases between the two germline ends. This CDR3 has 15 amino acids. The germline V gene encodes CDR1 MGHRA and CDR2 YSYEKL. The CDR3 loop is CASSHGGVVREKLFF. For the CDR3, the DNA is TGCGCCAGCAGCCATGGGGGGGTAGTCAGGGAAAAACTGTTTTTT.

This clonotype was seen only a few times. The chain has TRBV4-1 and TRBJ1-5; the D is unclear. The V end lost 1 base, the J end lost 6 bases, and 10 bases lay between the germline ends. Per the germline V gene, CDR1 is MGHRA and CDR2 is YSYEKL. CDR3 length: 14 residues. The CDR3 coding sequence is TGCGCCAGCAGCCAAGTTTGGGATAGTCAGCCCCAGCATTTT. Its protein product is CASSQVWDSQPQHF.

This clonotype was found many times. The V and J genes are TRBV20-1 and TRBJ1-1; TRBD1 matches at 9 bases. The V segment lost 3 bases and the J segment 7 bases; nucleotides outside the gene matches: 9. The CDR3 length is 14 residues. The germline V gene has CDR1 DFQATT and CDR2 SNEGSKA (reference sequence). The DNA of the CDR3 is TGCAGTGCTAGGGACGTACAGGGGGCCCTTGAAGCTTTCTTT. It yields the protein CSARDVQGALEAFF.

This clonotype was detected ten times or more. J is TRBJ2-1 and V is TRBV11-2, with a weak D call TRBD1 (5 bases). The CDR3 extends over 15 amino acids. The V gene lost 5 bases and the J gene lost 1 base, with 12 bases spanning the gap. The V gene's germline CDR1 is SGHAT and CDR2 FQNNGV. The CDR3 here is CASSQGRDSYNEQFF. CDR3 DNA sequence: TGTGCCAGCAGCCAAGGCAGGGATTCCTACAATGAGCAGTTCTTC.

This clonotype was found many times. This chain connects TRBV7-2 to TRBJ2-7, with D uncertain. The germline CDR1 and CDR2 sequences are SGHTA and FQGNSA. The CDR3 contains 13 residues. V lost 4 bases and J lost 5, with 12 bases in between. The CDR3 protein is CASSSASPDEQYF. CDR3 DNA: TGTGCCAGCAGCTCGGCCAGTCCCGACGAGCAGTACTTC.